A single T cell receptor (beta chain) is shown here with its context. Method: immunoSEQ multiplex PCR; TCRdb's copy keeps in-frame clones and lacks some. This sample has 50,000 to 55,000 clones; about 79% occur once, and the top ten carry roughly 11%. The V gene end was trimmed by 5 bases and the J gene end by 0 bases; junction bases not matched to a gene: 8. Germline CDR1 MNHEY, CDR2 SVGEGT. This CDR3 comprises 17 residues. This sample is part of a study of blood T cell repertoires in COVID-19. Study at large: PBMCs, B-cell-depleted T cells, or T cells provided the cDNA or gDNA that made up the material.

The sequence was obtained from a man older than 75 with COVID-19, enrolled during active disease. The V call is TRBV6-2 or TRBV6-3, the J call TRBJ1-5; TRBD1 matches at 9 bases. Specimen: peripheral blood. CDR3 in amino acids: CASSPGTGHGSNQPQHF. The CDR3 coding sequence is TGTGCCAGCAGTCCCGGGACAGGGCATGGTAGCAATCAGCCCCAGCATTTT.